Listed below are T cell receptor beta chains from one sample, sequenced in a study of T cell changes during pregnancy in multiple sclerosis. The repertoire was sequenced with immunoSEQ multiplex PCR; TCRdb's copy has only in-frame clones and lacks some. The table records roughly 46,000 clones, 93% of them present only once. Specimen: CD8+ T cells from peripheral blood mononuclear cells, collected after pregnancy. All receptors come from a female donor with multiple sclerosis, enrolled in a pregnancy study. Both conserved end residues are part of each CDR3. A D gene is named only where the DNA matches it firmly. Clone size is not always given. Where it is, it says once, few, many or a class for expanded clones.

cdr3_nt cdr3_aa j_call d_call clone_size v_call
TGTGCCACCAGTAACCTGGGACAGGGAGGCTACGAGCAGTACTTC CATSNLGQGGYEQYF TRBJ2-7 TRBD1 NA TRBV15
TGTGCCAGCAGTGGGGGGGGGAATTCCTACAATGAGCAGTTCTTC CASSGGGNSYNEQFF TRBJ2-1 TRBD2 NA TRBV2
TGTGCCAGCAGTGAAGGGGCTAGCGGGAGCAACGAGCAGTACTTC CASSEGASGSNEQYF TRBJ2-7 TRBD2 few TRBV6-1
TGTGCCAGCAGTACGGGACAGGGGCAATTTTATAGGGACACTGAAGCTTTCTTT CASSTGQGQFYRDTEAFF TRBJ1-1 TRBD1 NA TRBV2
TGCGCCAGCAAGGGGCCCGGGGAGCTGTTTTTT CASKGPGELFF TRBJ2-2 NA NA TRBV4-1
TGCGCCAGCAGCCTCAAGACAGGAGACCCAGATACGCAGTATTTT CASSLKTGDPDTQYF TRBJ2-3 NA NA TRBV4-1
TGCGCCAGCAGTTCGGCCGGGACAGGGGGCGTGGGAACTGAAGCTTTCTTT CASSSAGTGGVGTEAFF TRBJ1-1 TRBD1 NA TRBV4-1
TGTGCCAGCAGTTTAGAGGGGGTCGGCACCGGGGAGCTGTTTTTT CASSLEGVGTGELFF TRBJ2-2 NA NA TRBV27
TGTGCCAGCAGCTTAAGGGGCCGGGACAGGGCCTACGAGCAGTACTTC CASSLRGRDRAYEQYF TRBJ2-7 TRBD1 NA TRBV13
TGTGCCAGCAGCCGTAGCGGGGGTGCCGGGGAGCTGTTTTTT CASSRSGGAGELFF TRBJ2-2 TRBD2 once TRBV7-2
TGTGCCAGCAGCTCACCTGGGGCTAGCGGGGGGCGAGGTGGGGAGCTGTTTTTT CASSSPGASGGRGGELFF TRBJ2-2 TRBD2 NA TRBV5-5
TGTGCCAGCAGTTTCTTTATCGGGAACTCCTACGAGCAGTACTTC CASSFFIGNSYEQYF TRBJ2-7 NA NA TRBV6-5
TGTGCCAGCACCGACTACCTCAGGGGGACTAGCACAGATACGCAGTATTTT CASTDYLRGTSTDTQYF TRBJ2-3 NA NA TRBV27
TGTGCCGGGGAACGGAGGTGCTCCTACAATGAGCAGTTCTTC CAGERRCSYNEQFF TRBJ2-1 NA NA TRBV7-3
TGCAGCGTTGTGGGCCTTTTCCAACTTGAGGATACGCAGTATTTT CSVVGLFQLEDTQYF TRBJ2-3 NA NA TRBV29-1
TGTGCCAGCAGCTTGGAGGGGGCGTGGATGTCTTACACCTTC CASSLEGAWMSYTF TRBJ1-2 TRBD1 NA TRBV5-5
TGTGCCAGCAGCTTGCCGAGAGCGGGAGGGAACTCCTACGAGCAGTACTTC CASSLPRAGGNSYEQYF TRBJ2-7 TRBD2 NA TRBV7-2
TGTGCCAGCAGCTTAGGGGCCAATGAGCAGTTCTTC CASSLGANEQFF TRBJ2-1 NA NA TRBV7-3
TGTGCCAGCACCTCGGGGCCAGGGGCCTACGAGCAGTACTTC CASTSGPGAYEQYF TRBJ2-7 NA NA TRBV28
TGTGCCAGCAGCTTACGGGGGATGAACACTGAAGCTTTCTTT CASSLRGMNTEAFF TRBJ1-1 NA NA TRBV5-4
TGCGCCAGCAGTGAGGGAGGGGAAGCTTTCTTT CASSEGGEAFF TRBJ1-1 NA NA TRBV10-2
TGTGCCAGCTTATGGGTCGGCGGGACCATGAACACTGAAGCTTTCTTT CASLWVGGTMNTEAFF TRBJ1-1 NA NA TRBV2
TGCGCCAGCAGCCACCGCGGACTAGCGGGGGGCCTTTACTACGAGCAGTACTTC CASSHRGLAGGLYYEQYF TRBJ2-7 TRBD2 once TRBV4-1
TGTGCCAGCAGCCCGGAGCGGACAAACATTCAGTACTTC CASSPERTNIQYF TRBJ2-4 NA NA TRBV4-2
TGTGCCAGCAGTCCGACAGGGGGCTTAGGCTATGGCTACACCTTC CASSPTGGLGYGYTF TRBJ1-2 TRBD1 many TRBV2
TGCGCCAGCAGCCCGCGACAGGGGCCTTCCTACGAGCAGTACTTC CASSPRQGPSYEQYF TRBJ2-7 TRBD1 NA TRBV4-3
TGCGCCAGCATCAAAAAGGGGCGGAGCGGCTACACCTTC CASIKKGRSGYTF TRBJ1-2 NA NA TRBV23-1
TGCGCCAGCAGCCCCCTAGGGGCGCCTAGAGCTTTCTTT CASSPLGAPRAFF TRBJ1-1 NA NA TRBV4-3
TGTGCCAGCAGTTTCTCGTTGACCGGGGAGCTGTTTTTT CASSFSLTGELFF TRBJ2-2 NA few TRBV27
TGTGCCAGCAGTTCCAGCAGGGTGGGCTATGGCTACACCTTC CASSSSRVGYGYTF TRBJ1-2 NA NA TRBV6-1
TGTGCCAGCAGTAAAGCGGGAAGGTACGAGCAGTACTTC CASSKAGRYEQYF TRBJ2-7 TRBD2 NA TRBV27
TGTGCCAGCAGCCCAGGGACAGGGGGCTACGAGCAGTACTTC CASSPGTGGYEQYF TRBJ2-7 TRBD1 once TRBV7-9
TGTGCCAGTAGCCAGGCGTACGAGCAGTACTTC CASSQAYEQYF TRBJ2-7 NA NA TRBV19
TGTGCCAGCAGTTTAGGGAGGGTCATTAACGAGCAGTACTTC CASSLGRVINEQYF TRBJ2-7 TRBD2 NA TRBV27
TGTGCCAGCAGCTCCTCGGCGGGGACCCAGTACTTC CASSSSAGTQYF TRBJ2-5 NA NA TRBV9
TGTGCCAGCAGCACCGGGACAGGTCTCGGCGAGCAGTACTTC CASSTGTGLGEQYF TRBJ2-7 TRBD1 NA TRBV9
TGTGCCAGCAGCTACGACAGCTACGAGCAGTACTTC CASSYDSYEQYF TRBJ2-7 NA once TRBV7-9
TGTGCCAGCAGCCAAGACTACTACGAGCAGTACTTC CASSQDYYEQYF TRBJ2-7 NA NA TRBV14
TGTAGCGCTATGGACAGGGGAGACCCCTACGAGCAGTACTTC CSAMDRGDPYEQYF TRBJ2-7 TRBD1 NA TRBV29-1
TGTGCCAGCAGCCAAGATCGAGCGGAAGGTCATGGCTACACCTTC CASSQDRAEGHGYTF TRBJ1-2 NA NA TRBV14
TGTGCCAGTACCCAGCGGGGGGGCCTAGTTACAGATACGCAGTATTTT CASTQRGGLVTDTQYF TRBJ2-3 TRBD2 once TRBV19
TGTGCCAGCTCGGCGGGGGAGTGGAATTCACCCCTCCACTTT CASSAGEWNSPLHF TRBJ1-6 NA NA TRBV7-7
TGTGCCAGCAGTGAAGCGAACAGGGCCAATGAGCAGTTCTTC CASSEANRANEQFF TRBJ2-1 NA once TRBV2
TGTGCCAGCAGTTATACCGGGACAGGTAACACTGAAGCTTTCTTT CASSYTGTGNTEAFF TRBJ1-1 TRBD1 NA TRBV6-6
TGTGCCAGCAGCTTAGATATGGCTCCTGATGGCTACACCTTC CASSLDMAPDGYTF TRBJ1-2 NA NA TRBV11-1
TGTGCCAGCAGTGAATTGACAGTTACTAATTCACCCCTCCACTTT CASSELTVTNSPLHF TRBJ1-6 NA NA TRBV2
TGTGCCAGCAGTTTAGGCGGGGGTAACTATGGCTACACCTTC CASSLGGGNYGYTF TRBJ1-2 NA once TRBV27